The text below deals with one T cell receptor beta chain. The antigen is undetermined. CDR3 length: 12 residues. V lost 6 bases, J lost 8 bases, and 6 bases stayed unmatched. This entry belongs to a study of T cells in Graves' hyperthyroidism and ophthalmopathy. Across the study: The blood sample was taken at first diagnosis, before treatment began.

Hyperthyroidism of Graves' type that showed no ophthalmopathy progression within 18 months was stable. Used for diagnoses were clinical symptoms, serum thyroxine and TRAb, thyroid ultrasound and orbital computed tomography. Study observations and caveats: Most thyroid clonotypes expanded above 0.001 were also detected in blood.

There were TCR beta CDR3 regions amplified from RNA transcripts. The HTBI primer set served for first-round RT-PCR of the TCR CDR3. Each CDR3 protein gets one entry after TCRdb re-called the multiplex PCR reads with MiXCR. This repertoire shows 700,000 to 850,000 distinct CDR3 sequences, roughly a third found once; its top ten account for roughly 30%. Sequencing was performed on blood. This TCR came from a woman in her 40s with Graves' hyperthyroidism. The rearrangement uses TRBV12-3 or TRBV12-4 and TRBJ1-2; 7 nucleotides match TRBD1. The CDR3 spells CASRTGVVGYTF. CDR3 bases: TGTGCCAGCAGAACAGGGGTTGTCGGCTACACCTTC.